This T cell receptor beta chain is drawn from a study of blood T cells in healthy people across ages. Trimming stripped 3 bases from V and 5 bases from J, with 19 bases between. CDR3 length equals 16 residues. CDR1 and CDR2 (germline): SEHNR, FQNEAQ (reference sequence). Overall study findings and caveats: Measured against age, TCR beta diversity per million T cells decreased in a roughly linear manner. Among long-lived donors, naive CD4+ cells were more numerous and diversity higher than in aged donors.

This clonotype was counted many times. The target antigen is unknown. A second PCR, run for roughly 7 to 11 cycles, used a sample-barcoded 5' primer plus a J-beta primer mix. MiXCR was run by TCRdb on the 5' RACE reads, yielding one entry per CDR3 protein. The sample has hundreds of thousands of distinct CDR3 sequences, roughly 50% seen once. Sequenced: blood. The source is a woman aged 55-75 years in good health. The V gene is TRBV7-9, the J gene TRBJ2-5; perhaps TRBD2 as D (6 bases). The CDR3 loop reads CASSFNSAGPRETQYF. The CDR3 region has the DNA TGTGCCAGCAGCTTCAACTCGGCGGGGCCGAGGGAGACCCAGTACTTC.